One T cell receptor (beta chain) is described in this entry. What it recognizes is unknown. Treatment indicated: some 20 received Ad26.COV2.S at low or high dose, single or two shots; about 5 received placebo; per-sample allocation not given. Following the first vaccine or placebo injection, samples were taken on day 63. Germline lookup yields CDR1 SGHAT and CDR2 FQDESV (reference sequence). V shed 2 bases and J shed 7 bases, with 9 bases lying between them. The CDR3 has 12 amino acids. The data stem from a study of Ad26.COV2.S vaccination and SARS-CoV-2 variants. Study summary: Of the COV1001 trial arms, the Ad26.COV2.S arm included the donor. Dosing was one shot or two shots 56 days apart.

The table came from immunoSEQ multiplex PCR; TCRdb's copy has only in-frame clones and leaves some out. This sample carries approximately 400,000 clones, about 80% of them seen once, and the ten largest clones take around 7.3%. Overall study results and limits: Placebo recipients and vaccine recipients were similar in non-spike TCR breadth. Substantial breadth was reported for post-vaccination spike-specific CD8+ and CD4+ T cells.

The rearrangement links TRBV11-1 to TRBJ2-7; no firm D call. The clonotype was recovered from a person aged 18 to 65 who received the Ad26.COV2.S COVID-19 vaccine or a placebo. Sequenced material: peripheral blood, taken in a trial of Ad26.COV2.S vaccine versus placebo. As DNA, the CDR3 is TGTGCCAGCAGCTTACGTTCACGGGAGCAGTACTTC. It encodes CASSLRSREQYF.